The 3 T cell receptor beta chains given below trace back to one sample, sequenced in a study of T cell responses to AZD1222 COVID-19 vaccine. Sequenced by immunoSEQ multiplex PCR; TCRdb stores in-frame clones only, minus some. The sample has about 75,000 clones; approximately 90% are singletons. The source material was peripheral blood, sampled 28 days after the second dose of the MenACWY control vaccine. The receptors stem from an adult who received the MenACWY meningococcal vaccine as a control.

The chain carries TRBV30 and TRBJ1-1, with D maybe TRBD1 (5 bases). Trimming took 2 bases from V and 1 from J, leaving 8 bases between them. CDR3 length equals 13 residues. The germline CDR1 and CDR2 sequences are GTSNPN and SVGIG (reference sequence). The CDR3 region is CAWSMGTNTEAFF. In DNA form, the CDR3 reads TGTGCCTGGAGTATGGGGACGAACACTGAAGCTTTCTTT.

The chain recombines TRBV28 with TRBJ2-3; TRBD2 might be the D (7 bases). Per germline, CDR1 MDHEN and CDR2 SYDVKM. The CDR3 is made up of 13 amino acids. Trimming cost V 6 bases and J 7 bases, with 14 bases left between them. CDR3 region: CASREGGPYTQYF. CDR3 DNA: TGTGCCAGCAGGGAGGGGGGGCCGTATACGCAGTATTTT.

This chain connects TRBV7-9 to TRBJ1-1; D unclear. CDR3 length equals 12 residues. V gave up 1 base and J gave up 3 bases, with 3 bases separating them. Germline V CDR1 and CDR2: SEHNR, FQNEAQ (reference sequence). The CDR3 DNA follows: TGTGCCAGCAGCTTAGAGCACACTGAAGCTTTCTTT. It translates to CASSLEHTEAFF.